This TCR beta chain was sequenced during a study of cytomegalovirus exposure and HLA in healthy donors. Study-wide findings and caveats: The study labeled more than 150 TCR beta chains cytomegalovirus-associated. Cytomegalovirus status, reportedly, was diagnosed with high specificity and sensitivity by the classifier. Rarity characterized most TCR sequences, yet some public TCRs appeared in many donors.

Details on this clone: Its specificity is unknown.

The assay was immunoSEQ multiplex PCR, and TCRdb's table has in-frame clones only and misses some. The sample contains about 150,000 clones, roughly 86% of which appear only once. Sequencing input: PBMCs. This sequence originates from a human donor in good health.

CDR3 region: CASSDTSGRRPTYEQYF. CDR3 DNA: TGTGCCAGCAGTGATACTAGCGGGCGTCGCCCAACCTACGAGCAGTACTTC. The rearrangement links TRBV25-1 to TRBJ2-7; 9 nucleotides match TRBD2. Germline V gene sequence: CDR1 MGHDK, CDR2 SYGVNS. V shed 3 bases, J shed 2 bases, and the junction held 11 bases outside the gene matches. There are 17 residues in the CDR3.